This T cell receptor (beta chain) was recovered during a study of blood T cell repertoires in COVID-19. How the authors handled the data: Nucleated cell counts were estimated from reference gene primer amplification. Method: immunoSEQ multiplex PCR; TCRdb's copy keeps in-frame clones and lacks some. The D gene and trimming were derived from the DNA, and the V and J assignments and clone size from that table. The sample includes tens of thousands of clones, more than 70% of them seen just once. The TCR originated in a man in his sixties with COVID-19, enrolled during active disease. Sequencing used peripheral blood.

In DNA, the CDR3 is TGTGCCAGCAGCTTGGATAGCGGTTCGAACACCGGGGAGCTGTTTTTT. Translating it yields CASSLDSGSNTGELFF. The chain combines TRBV11-3 with TRBJ2-2; a possible D gene is TRBD2 (6 bases). Trimming pared 3 bases from V and 0 bases from J, leaving 11 bases between. CDR1 and CDR2 (germline): SGHNT, YENEEA. The CDR3 is 16 residues long.